This passage covers 27 T cell receptor beta chains from one sample sequenced in a study of radiotherapy plus CTLA-4 blockade in lung cancer. This table comes from immunoSEQ multiplex PCR, and its TCRdb copy is limited to in-frame clones, with some not included. The sample has about 66,000 clones, over 80% seen once. Sequenced material: peripheral blood, taken from a patient treated with radiotherapy plus ipilimumab. These receptor sequences come from a human donor with non-small cell lung cancer who had a partial response to radiotherapy plus ipilimumab.

This clone was detected a few times. This chain links TRBV19 with TRBJ1-4, with D perhaps matching TRBD1 (6 bases). From germline, CDR1 is LNHDA and CDR2 SQIVND (reference sequence). Trimming pared 7 bases from V and 0 bases from J, leaving 12 bases between. The CDR3 loop spans 15 amino acids. The DNA for the CDR3 is TGTGCCAGTACTGGGGGGGCGGCAACTAATGAAAAACTGTTTTTT. Translated: CASTGGAATNEKLFF.

This chain links TRBV2 with TRBJ2-2, with a possible D match to TRBD1 (6 bases). The CDR3 length is 14 residues. Looked up from germline, CDR1 is SNHLY and CDR2 is FYNNEI. Deletions cut 6 bases from V and 2 bases from J, with 10 bases between. The CDR3 DNA reads TGTGCCAGCAGGGGACATAAAAACACCGGGGAGCTGTTTTTT. It translates to CASRGHKNTGELFF.

The chain has TRBV27 and TRBJ2-2; D ambiguous. The V end lost 5 bases, the J end lost 5 bases, and 18 bases lay between the germline ends. The CDR3 length is 16 residues. Germline CDR1 reads MNHEY; CDR2 reads SMNVEV (reference sequence). The CDR3: CASSTTFAARTGELFF. CDR3 DNA: TGTGCCAGCAGTACGACTTTCGCCGCTAGGACCGGGGAGCTGTTTTTT.

This chain links TRBV15 with TRBJ2-5; possibly TRBD2 for D (5 bases). Judging by the DNA end, TRBJ2-7 fits better; the J call may be wrong. The CDR3 spans 17 residues. CDR1 is LNHNV, CDR2 YYDKDF, per germline (reference sequence). The CDR3 sequence is CATSRDLARVGSYEQYF. The CDR3 DNA is TGTGCCACCAGCAGAGACTTAGCGCGAGTGGGCTCCTACGAGCAGTACTTC.

This clone was counted a single time. The CDR3 protein is CASSLPGGVNNEQFF. Written as DNA, the CDR3 is TGTGCCAGCAGCCTCCCTGGCGGGGTAAACAATGAGCAGTTCTTC. The chain uses TRBV6-6 and TRBJ2-1; perhaps TRBD2 as D (6 bases). Germline CDR1 reads MNHNY; CDR2 reads SVGAGI (reference sequence). Trimming removed 6 bases at V and 5 bases at J, with 17 bases between. The length of the CDR3 is 15 residues.

The chain is built from TRBV6-1 and TRBJ2-6; D call uncertain. The V and J ends lost 7 bases and 4 bases respectively, with 14 bases between them. This CDR3 spans 15 amino acids. CDR1 is MNHNS and CDR2 is SASEGT in the germline V gene. The CDR3: CASTLIQAGANVLTF. As DNA, the CDR3 is TGTGCCAGCACGCTCATCCAGGCCGGGGCCAACGTCCTGACTTTC.

This sequence joins TRBV5-1 and TRBJ2-1; 14 bases map to TRBD2. Looked up from germline, CDR1 is SGHRS and CDR2 is YFSETQ. This CDR3 spans 15 amino acids. V lost 4 bases, J lost 9 bases, and 6 bases stayed unmatched. The CDR3 bases are TGCGCCAGCAGCGAGGGACTAGCGGGAGAATCTGAGCAGTTCTTC. Residues: CASSEGLAGESEQFF. Full variable domain (remainder filled in from reference TRBV5-1 and TRBJ2-1): KAGVTQTPRYLIKTRGQQVTLSCSPISGHRSVSWYQQTPGQGLQFLFEYFSETQRNKGNFPGRFSGRQFSNSRSEMNVSTLELGDSALYLCASSEGLAGESEQFFGPGTRLTVL.

The chain joins TRBV7-3 to TRBJ2-5, with a weak D call TRBD1 (5 bases). Judging by the DNA end, TRBJ2-7 fits better; the J call may be wrong. Germline values: CDR1 SGHTA, CDR2 FQGTGA. This CDR3 spans 12 amino acids. CDR3: CASSSGRIEQYF. In DNA, the CDR3 is TGTGCCAGCAGCTCAGGGCGAATCGAGCAGTACTTC.

The chain joins TRBV2 to TRBJ2-3, with TRBD2 identical over 10 bases. Unmatched junction bases numbered 10, after V lost 2 bases and J lost 5 bases. Germline V gene lookup returns CDR1 SNHLY and CDR2 FYNNEI. The CDR3 runs to 17 residues. The CDR3 reads CASSESPSGRSGDTQYF. The CDR3 DNA follows: TGTGCCAGCAGTGAATCGCCTAGCGGGAGATCGGGAGATACGCAGTATTTT. Variable domain in full (rest from reference TRBV2 and TRBJ2-3): EPEVTQTPSHQVTQMGQEVILRCVPISNHLYFYWYRQILGQKVEFLVSFYNNEISEKSEIFDDQFSVERPDGSNFTLKIRSTKLEDSAMYFCASSESPSGRSGDTQYFGPGTRLTVL.

This clone was observed a single time. The V and J genes are TRBV5-6 and TRBJ2-5, with 10 bases fitting TRBD2. CDR1 is SGHDT, CDR2 YYEEEE, per germline. The CDR3 is 14 amino acids. Unmatched junction bases numbered 5, after V lost 4 bases and J lost 5 bases. The CDR3 sequence is CASSVGLAWETQYF. The DNA of the CDR3 is TGTGCCAGCAGCGTGGGACTAGCGTGGGAGACCCAGTACTTC.

In its sample, this clone was seen a few times. The chain combines TRBV4-1 with TRBJ2-7; 8 bases map to TRBD2. This CDR3 has 15 amino acids. With V trimmed by 4 bases and J by 1 base, 6 bases remained unmatched. Germline V lookup: CDR1 MGHRA, CDR2 YSYEKL. Here the CDR3 DNA reads TGCGCCAGCAGCCGCTTGAGCGGGGGTTCCTACGAGCAGTACTTC. It is translated as CASSRLSGGSYEQYF.

The CDR3 region has the DNA TGTGCCACCAGCAGTTACCGTCCCCGGACAGGTGAGCAGTACTTC. It codes for CATSSYRPRTGEQYF. The V gene is TRBV15, the J gene TRBJ2-7, with 7 bases aligning to TRBD1. The V segment lost 3 bases and the J segment 7 bases; nucleotides outside the gene matches: 12. This CDR3 has 15 amino acids. CDR1 is LNHNV and CDR2 is YYDKDF in the germline V gene (reference sequence).

The chain uses TRBV7-6 and TRBJ2-5, with 7 bases fitting TRBD1. V lost 5 bases, J lost 0 bases, and 3 bases stayed unmatched. CDR1 and CDR2 from the germline V gene are SGHVS and FNYEAQ. The CDR3 sequence is 14 residues long. In DNA form, the CDR3 reads TGTGCCAGCAGCCCGACAGGGTACCAAGAGACCCAGTACTTC. Its translation: CASSPTGYQETQYF.

The rearrangement uses TRBV6-1 and TRBJ2-7, with 10 nucleotides matching TRBD1. CDR3 length equals 15 residues. Germline assignment: CDR1 MNHNS and CDR2 SASEGT. V gave up 8 bases and J gave up 3 bases; unmatched junction bases: 10. CDR3: CASGLQTGGSYEQYF. CDR3 nucleotide sequence: TGTGCCAGCGGCCTTCAGACAGGGGGCAGCTACGAGCAGTACTTC.

This clone came up once. J is TRBJ2-4 and V is TRBV2; TRBD2 aligns across 11 bases. Germline loops: CDR1 SNHLY, CDR2 FYNNEI. The CDR3 spans 15 residues. V gave up 8 bases and J gave up 6 bases; unmatched junction bases: 9. The CDR3 is CASSASGTSGNIQYF. Here the CDR3 DNA reads TGTGCCAGCTCAGCTTCAGGGACTAGCGGAAACATTCAGTACTTC.

The sample holds one count of this clone. The V and J genes are TRBV5-1 and TRBJ1-2, with 7 bases aligning to TRBD1. The CDR3 consists of 14 residues. Trimming removed 5 bases from V and 8 bases from J; junction bases left unmatched: 12. Germline CDR1 and CDR2: SGHRS and YFSETQ. This CDR3 is CASRPPGQREGYTF. In nucleotides, the CDR3 is TGCGCCAGCAGACCGCCGGGACAGCGCGAGGGCTACACCTTC.

This clone was recorded a few times. The chain uses TRBV18 and TRBJ1-2; TRBD1 might be the D (5 bases). CDR1 is KGHSH and CDR2 is LQKENI in the germline V gene. This CDR3 has 13 residues. Trimming left V 2 bases short and J 4 bases short, with 8 bases between. CDR3 in DNA: TGTGCCAGCTCACCAGACAGCCCCTATGGCTACACCTTC. Translated, it gives CASSPDSPYGYTF.

The chain has TRBV7-2 and TRBJ2-1; TRBD2 agrees at 8 bases. CDR1 and CDR2 from the germline V gene are SGHTA and FQGNSA. The CDR3 is made up of 14 amino acids. Trimming removed 8 bases from V and 7 bases from J; junction bases left unmatched: 10. The CDR3 coding sequence is TGTGCCAGCGTCCGGACTAGCAGTATAAATGAGCAGTTCTTC. Its translation: CASVRTSSINEQFF.

This clone was counted only a few times. The chain recombines TRBV7-9 with TRBJ1-2, with 7 bases that match TRBD1. Germline assignment: CDR1 SEHNR and CDR2 FQNEAQ (reference sequence). V shed 7 bases, J shed 3 bases, and the junction held 8 bases outside the gene matches. The CDR3 totals 14 residues. The CDR3 DNA reads as TGTGCCAGCAACAGAAAGGGGACAGACTATGGCTACACCTTC. This gives the protein CASNRKGTDYGYTF.

This chain connects TRBV9 to TRBJ2-1; D is uncertain. The CDR3 covers 13 residues. Germline V CDR1 and CDR2: SGDLS, YYNGEE. V shed 0 bases and J shed 5 bases, with 6 bases lying between them. The CDR3 is CASSVVKHNEQFF. DNA for the CDR3: TGTGCCAGCAGCGTAGTTAAGCACAATGAGCAGTTCTTC. Based on the CDR3 plus reference TRBV9 and TRBJ2-1, the full variable domain is DSGVTQTPKHLITATGQRVTLRCSPRSGDLSVYWYQQSLDQGLQFLIQYYNGEERAKGNILERFSAQQFPDLHSELNLSSLELGDSALYFCASSVVKHNEQFFGPGTRLTVL.

This clone was seen a few times. The rearrangement links TRBV19 to TRBJ1-2; D is undetermined. Germline CDR1 LNHDA, CDR2 SQIVND (reference sequence). Trimming took 4 bases from V and 0 from J, leaving 6 bases between them. The CDR3 spans 13 residues. CDR3 nucleotide sequence: TGTGCCAGTAGTAGCGGAGCTAACTATGGCTACACCTTC. Amino acids: CASSSGANYGYTF.

The chain combines TRBV6-4 with TRBJ2-1, with TRBD2 identical over 10 bases. The J segment lost 6 bases and the V segment lost 5 bases, leaving 7 bases of the junction unmatched. Germline lookup yields CDR1 MRHNA and CDR2 SNTAGT. The CDR3 runs 15 residues. CDR3 sequence (DNA): TGTGCCAGCAGTCCCGGGACTAGCGTAAGCAATGAGCAGTTCTTC. Encoded protein: CASSPGTSVSNEQFF.

The chain links TRBV13 to TRBJ2-2; D is undetermined. Trimming took 0 bases from V and 4 from J, leaving 9 bases between them. This CDR3 is built from 15 residues. Per germline, CDR1 PRHDT and CDR2 FYEKMQ (reference sequence). The DNA for the CDR3 is TGTGCCAGCAGCTTAGGGACACTCTTCACCGGGGAGCTGTTTTTT. Protein sequence: CASSLGTLFTGELFF.

The rearrangement uses TRBV11-2 and TRBJ2-2; no reliable D call. The CDR3 sequence is 14 residues long. CDR1 and CDR2 (germline): SGHAT, FQNNGV. V lost 0 bases and J lost 6, with 8 bases in between. CDR3 sequence (DNA): TGTGCCAGCAGCTTAGATCGTGGAGCCGGGGAGCTGTTTTTT. Translation gives CASSLDRGAGELFF.

The chain combines TRBV28 with TRBJ1-4; D is uncertain. This CDR3 contains 14 residues. Trimming stripped 5 bases from V and 2 bases from J, with 9 bases between. Per germline, CDR1 MDHEN and CDR2 SYDVKM. The CDR3 reads CASSPHGTNEKLFF. In DNA form, the CDR3 reads TGTGCCAGCAGTCCGCACGGGACTAATGAAAAACTGTTTTTT.

The genes are TRBV6-1 and TRBJ2-1; D is unclear. In germline, CDR1 is MNHNS, CDR2 SASEGT. V was trimmed by 0 bases and J by 3 bases, leaving 12 bases between them. CDR3 size: 16 residues. CDR3: CASSEARTSYYNEQFF. The CDR3 nucleotides are TGTGCCAGCAGTGAAGCGCGCACGTCATACTACAATGAGCAGTTCTTC.

V usage is TRBV27 and J usage is TRBJ1-2; unclear D gene. V was clipped by 9 bases and J by 4 bases, with 18 bases between them. The CDR3 length is 14 residues. Looked up from germline, CDR1 is MNHEY and CDR2 is SMNVEV (reference sequence). Here the CDR3 reads CARVGEEAPYGYTF. The CDR3 DNA reads TGTGCCAGGGTTGGGGAGGAAGCGCCCTATGGCTACACCTTC.